Listed below are T cell receptor beta chains from one sample, sequenced in a study of blood T cell repertoires in COVID-19. Method: immunoSEQ multiplex PCR; TCRdb's copy keeps in-frame clones and lacks some. Counted here are roughly 340,000 clones, around 87% occurring once; the ten biggest clones make up around 1%. Sequencing input: PBMCs or T cells enriched from blood (not recorded which). The receptors here all came from a man in his late teens or twenties who had recovered from COVID-19. Both conserved end residues are part of each CDR3. The D gene is left open where the match is weak. Not every row has a clone size; where given, it reads once, few, many or a size class.

d_gene: TRBD2; abundance: .; v_gene: TRBV3-1/TRBV3-2; j_gene: TRBJ2-3; CDR3nt: TGTGCCAGCAGCCAAGGCAGCGGGGTATTGGATACGCAGTATTTT; CDR3aa: CASSQGSGVLDTQYF
d_gene: .; abundance: .; v_gene: TRBV27; j_gene: TRBJ2-3; CDR3nt: TGTGCCAGCAGTATATACGGGGATACGCAGTATTTT; CDR3aa: CASSIYGDTQYF
d_gene: TRBD1; abundance: .; v_gene: TRBV9; j_gene: TRBJ1-2; CDR3nt: TGTGCCAGCAGCGCCCCCATCGGACAGGGACGATCGTATGGCTACACCTTC; CDR3aa: CASSAPIGQGRSYGYTF
d_gene: TRBD2; abundance: once; v_gene: TRBV28; j_gene: TRBJ2-7; CDR3nt: TGTGCCAGCAGTTTCCGCGGGACTAGAAGAGGGAAGTACTTC; CDR3aa: CASSFRGTRRGKYF
d_gene: .; abundance: .; v_gene: TRBV27; j_gene: TRBJ2-7; CDR3nt: TGTGCCAGCAGTTTTGGGGGGGCGCGGTACGAGCAGTACTTC; CDR3aa: CASSFGGARYEQYF
d_gene: .; abundance: once; v_gene: TRBV5-6; j_gene: TRBJ2-7; CDR3nt: TGTGCCAGCAGGAGCGGCAGAAAGCTCTACGAGCAGTACTTC; CDR3aa: CASRSGRKLYEQYF
d_gene: .; abundance: .; v_gene: TRBV19; j_gene: TRBJ2-1; CDR3nt: TGTGCCAGTAGTACCACTTGGCGGGGCTCCTACAATGAGCAGTTCTTC; CDR3aa: CASSTTWRGSYNEQFF
d_gene: TRBD1; abundance: few; v_gene: TRBV7-2; j_gene: TRBJ2-3; CDR3nt: TGTGCCAGCAGCCGGACAGGGGATACGCAGTATTTT; CDR3aa: CASSRTGDTQYF
d_gene: TRBD1; abundance: .; v_gene: TRBV28; j_gene: TRBJ1-5; CDR3nt: TGTGCCAGCAGTCAAGAAACCGGGACAGGGGACTATCAGCCCCAGCATTTT; CDR3aa: CASSQETGTGDYQPQHF
d_gene: TRBD1; abundance: few; v_gene: TRBV27; j_gene: TRBJ1-6; CDR3nt: TGTGCCAGCAGTTTAATATCCAGGGGGCTGGATTCACCCCTCCACTTT; CDR3aa: CASSLISRGLDSPLHF
d_gene: TRBD2; abundance: .; v_gene: TRBV11-2; j_gene: TRBJ2-2; CDR3nt: TGTGCCAGCAGCTCTCTTAGCGGGAGCCCCACCGGGGAGCTGTTTTTT; CDR3aa: CASSSLSGSPTGELFF
d_gene: TRBD1; abundance: .; v_gene: TRBV28; j_gene: TRBJ2-4; CDR3nt: TGTGCCAGCATTCCGAGGACAGGGTTAGCCAAAAACATTCAGTACTTC; CDR3aa: CASIPRTGLAKNIQYF
d_gene: .; abundance: .; v_gene: TRBV14; j_gene: TRBJ1-4; CDR3nt: TGTGCCAGCAGCCAAGGATTGAGCGCGGGGGAAAAACTGTTTTTT; CDR3aa: CASSQGLSAGEKLFF
d_gene: TRBD2; abundance: .; v_gene: TRBV7-8; j_gene: TRBJ2-1; CDR3nt: TGTGCCAGCAGCTTGGCAATAGCGGGGGGCTACAATGAGCAGTTCTTC; CDR3aa: CASSLAIAGGYNEQFF
d_gene: .; abundance: once; v_gene: TRBV9; j_gene: TRBJ2-2; CDR3nt: TGTGCCAGCAGCCCAAGGGGAGGACACCCGTTAAACACCGGGGAGCTGTTTTTT; CDR3aa: CASSPRGGHPLNTGELFF
d_gene: .; abundance: .; v_gene: TRBV12-3/TRBV12-4; j_gene: TRBJ2-5; CDR3nt: TGTGCCAGCAGTTTAACTACGGGGGAGACCCAGTACTTC; CDR3aa: CASSLTTGETQYF
d_gene: .; abundance: .; v_gene: TRBV12-3/TRBV12-4; j_gene: TRBJ1-2; CDR3nt: TGTGCCAGCAGTTTACCCGGCTATGGCTACACCTTC; CDR3aa: CASSLPGYGYTF